These T cell receptor beta chains were read from a single sample in a study of T cells in Graves' hyperthyroidism and ophthalmopathy. In TCRdb, the multiplex PCR reads were re-called with MiXCR into one record per CDR3 protein. The sample contains more than 550,000 distinct CDR3 sequences, approximately 19% of which appear only once. Sequenced: blood. The receptors here all came from a woman aged 45-60 years with Graves' hyperthyroidism that later progressed to Graves' ophthalmopathy. The CDR3 runs from the conserved cysteine through the conserved F or W. D genes are given only for firm matches. Not every row has a clone size; where given, it reads once, few, many or a size class.

clone_size: many; d_call: -; v_call: TRBV15; j_call: TRBJ1-5; cdr3_aa: CATSRERGKGQPQHF; cdr3_nt: TGTGCCACCAGCAGAGAGCGGGGGAAGGGTCAGCCCCAGCATTTT
clone_size: -; d_call: -; v_call: TRBV12-3/TRBV12-4; j_call: TRBJ1-6; cdr3_aa: CASRPGTENSPLHF; cdr3_nt: TGTGCCAGCAGGCCCGGGACGGAGAATTCACCCCTCCACTTT
clone_size: -; d_call: TRBD1; v_call: TRBV20-1; j_call: TRBJ1-4; cdr3_aa: CSAPDRVGEKLFF; cdr3_nt: TGCAGTGCTCCAGACAGGGTAGGGGAAAAACTGTTTTTT
clone_size: few; d_call: -; v_call: TRBV13; j_call: TRBJ1-1; cdr3_aa: CASSLDVQGRDTEAFF; cdr3_nt: TGTGCCAGCAGCTTAGATGTACAGGGTCGGGACACTGAAGCTTTCTTT
clone_size: few; d_call: -; v_call: TRBV29-1; j_call: TRBJ2-3; cdr3_aa: CSVTGASTDTQYF; cdr3_nt: TGCAGCGTAACGGGGGCGAGCACAGATACGCAGTATTTT
clone_size: -; d_call: TRBD2; v_call: TRBV10-2; j_call: TRBJ2-7; cdr3_aa: CASRVAGDRYEQYF; cdr3_nt: TGCGCCAGCAGGGTAGCGGGGGATAGGTACGAGCAGTACTTC
clone_size: few; d_call: TRBD1; v_call: TRBV10-3; j_call: TRBJ2-5; cdr3_aa: CAIQDRGRETQYF; cdr3_nt: TGTGCCATCCAGGACAGGGGGCGCGAGACCCAGTACTTC
clone_size: once; d_call: TRBD1; v_call: TRBV20-1; j_call: TRBJ1-2; cdr3_aa: CSATGTGVPYGYTF; cdr3_nt: TGCAGTGCTACAGGGACAGGGGTTCCCTATGGCTACACCTTC
clone_size: many; d_call: -; v_call: TRBV3-1; j_call: TRBJ2-3; cdr3_aa: CASSQRVGSDTQYF; cdr3_nt: TGTGCCAGCAGCCAGAGGGTAGGAAGCGATACGCAGTATTTT
clone_size: many; d_call: TRBD1; v_call: TRBV9; j_call: TRBJ1-4; cdr3_aa: CASSVAEGQGTKLFF; cdr3_nt: TGTGCCAGCAGCGTAGCTGAGGGACAGGGGACTAAACTGTTTTTT
clone_size: few; d_call: -; v_call: TRBV6-5; j_call: TRBJ1-4; cdr3_aa: CASSYRGGGGEKLFF; cdr3_nt: TGTGCCAGCAGTTACCGGGGAGGGGGGGGTGAAAAACTGTTTTTT
clone_size: many; d_call: -; v_call: TRBV11-3; j_call: TRBJ2-1; cdr3_aa: CASSLVSGANEQFF; cdr3_nt: TGTGCCAGCAGCTTAGTCTCAGGGGCCAATGAGCAGTTCTTC
clone_size: many; d_call: TRBD1; v_call: TRBV11-2; j_call: TRBJ1-5; cdr3_aa: CASSPTGGVNQPQHF; cdr3_nt: TGTGCCAGCAGCCCCACAGGGGGCGTAAACCAGCCCCAGCATTTT
clone_size: -; d_call: -; v_call: TRBV5-1; j_call: TRBJ1-1; cdr3_aa: CASTPIQNTEAFF; cdr3_nt: TGCGCCAGCACCCCTATTCAGAACACTGAAGCTTTCTTT
clone_size: many; d_call: TRBD1; v_call: TRBV20-1; j_call: TRBJ1-2; cdr3_aa: CSAFGQDEGYGYTF; cdr3_nt: TGCAGTGCTTTCGGACAGGATGAAGGGTATGGCTACACCTTC
clone_size: many; d_call: -; v_call: TRBV18; j_call: TRBJ2-5; cdr3_aa: CASSPFVPGQETQYF; cdr3_nt: TGTGCCAGCTCACCATTTGTGCCGGGACAAGAGACCCAGTACTTC
clone_size: few; d_call: -; v_call: TRBV5-4; j_call: TRBJ1-1; cdr3_aa: CASSFHQHTEAFF; cdr3_nt: TGTGCCAGCAGCTTCCACCAGCACACTGAAGCTTTCTTT
clone_size: -; d_call: -; v_call: TRBV7-9; j_call: TRBJ1-2; cdr3_aa: CASSLADRLYGYTF; cdr3_nt: TGTGCCAGCAGCTTAGCCGACAGGCTCTATGGCTACACCTTC
clone_size: few; d_call: -; v_call: TRBV12-3/TRBV12-4; j_call: TRBJ2-2; cdr3_aa: CTSSPPRETGELFF; cdr3_nt: TGTACCAGCAGTCCCCCTAGGGAGACCGGGGAGCTGTTTTTT
clone_size: few; d_call: -; v_call: TRBV7-6; j_call: TRBJ1-1; cdr3_aa: CASSYLRGMNTEAFF; cdr3_nt: TGTGCCAGCAGCTATCTGAGGGGGATGAACACTGAAGCTTTCTTT
clone_size: few; d_call: TRBD2; v_call: TRBV20-1; j_call: TRBJ2-5; cdr3_aa: CSAAGTSGQETQYF; cdr3_nt: TGCAGTGCGGCCGGGACTAGCGGCCAAGAGACCCAGTACTTC
clone_size: -; d_call: -; v_call: TRBV12-3/TRBV12-4; j_call: TRBJ1-4; cdr3_aa: CASSLAQGGGKLFF; cdr3_nt: TGTGCCAGCAGTTTAGCGCAGGGAGGGGGAAAACTGTTTTTT
clone_size: -; d_call: -; v_call: TRBV5-5; j_call: TRBJ1-5; cdr3_aa: CASSLDEAVSNQPQHF; cdr3_nt: TGTGCCAGCAGCTTGGACGAGGCCGTGAGCAATCAGCCCCAGCATTTT
clone_size: few; d_call: TRBD1; v_call: TRBV13; j_call: TRBJ1-2; cdr3_aa: CASSSASGWLSGQDQSDGYTF; cdr3_nt: TGTGCCAGCAGCTCAGCGTCGGGATGGCTTTCTGGACAGGACCAATCGGATGGCTACACCTTC
clone_size: few; d_call: -; v_call: TRBV27; j_call: TRBJ1-2; cdr3_aa: CASSSALGGQRNYGYTF; cdr3_nt: TGTGCCAGCAGTTCAGCCCTTGGGGGGCAAAGGAACTATGGCTACACCTTC
clone_size: -; d_call: TRBD1; v_call: TRBV4-2; j_call: TRBJ1-2; cdr3_aa: CASSPRGATIGYTF; cdr3_nt: TGTGCCAGCAGCCCCAGGGGGGCGACTATTGGCTACACCTTC
clone_size: -; d_call: -; v_call: TRBV6-1; j_call: TRBJ1-5; cdr3_aa: CASSEDGHGDQPQHF; cdr3_nt: TGTGCCAGCAGTGAAGACGGCCATGGGGATCAGCCCCAGCATTTT
clone_size: -; d_call: -; v_call: TRBV6-5; j_call: TRBJ2-5; cdr3_aa: CASSYSSNPQSETQYF; cdr3_nt: TGTGCCAGCAGTTACTCGAGTAATCCCCAATCGGAGACCCAGTACTTC
clone_size: many; d_call: -; v_call: TRBV6-1; j_call: TRBJ1-2; cdr3_aa: CASSTGAANYGYTF; cdr3_nt: TGTGCCAGCAGTACCGGGGCCGCCAACTATGGCTACACCTTC
clone_size: -; d_call: -; v_call: TRBV29-1; j_call: TRBJ1-1; cdr3_aa: CSVLGGYTEAFF; cdr3_nt: TGCAGCGTTTTGGGGGGCTACACTGAAGCTTTCTTT